The 31 T cell receptor beta chains below all came from one sample that was sequenced in a study of a mutant IDH1 vaccine in newly diagnosed glioma. These TCRs' antigens remain unknown. The time point: week 47, end of study. The vaccine gave 300 ug of a 20-mer mutant IDH1 peptide subcutaneously per dose. Clones were read by immunoSEQ multiplex PCR, and TCRdb kept only the in-frame ones, dropping some. The sample has about 94,000 clones, nearly 90% seen once; the top ten hold over 0.7%. The material was PBMCs, obtained from a glioma patient whose treatment included an IDH1 peptide vaccine. These receptors originate from a woman aged 45-59 years with glioma.

V and J are TRBV6-5 and TRBJ1-1; D call uncertain. CDR1 and CDR2 from the germline V gene are MNHEY and SVGAGI. Trimming shortened V by 2 bases and J by 1 base, and 5 bases separated the two germline ends. The CDR3 has 13 residues. The CDR3 DNA reads TGTGCCAGCAGTTACGGGGAGAACACTGAAGCTTTCTTT. Its protein is CASSYGENTEAFF.

The chain couples TRBV6-6 to TRBJ2-7; possible D gene TRBD1, 5 bases. The CDR3 sequence is 13 residues long. Deletions cut 5 bases from V and 3 bases from J, with 11 bases between. CDR1 and CDR2 from the germline V gene are MNHNY and SVGAGI (reference sequence). CDR3 in DNA: TGTGCCAGCAGTCCTCAGGGCAGCTACGAGCAGTACTTC. This codes for CASSPQGSYEQYF.

The chain combines TRBV27 with TRBJ2-2, with D perhaps assigned TRBD1 or TRBD2 (6 bases each). Trimming removed 7 bases from V and 6 bases from J, with 12 bases in between. The CDR3 length is 13 residues. Germline CDR1 MNHEY, CDR2 SMNVEV (reference sequence). This CDR3 reads CASNPRGPGELFF. The CDR3 DNA sequence: TGTGCCAGCAACCCTCGGGGGCCCGGGGAGCTGTTTTTT.

The chain recombines TRBV28 with TRBJ2-3; TRBD1 might be the D (6 bases). The CDR3 has 15 residues. CDR1 is MDHEN and CDR2 is SYDVKM in the germline V gene. V was trimmed by 6 bases and J by 6 bases, leaving 19 bases between them. Here the CDR3 reads CASSAPTGPSDTQYF. CDR3 bases: TGTGCCAGCAGCGCCCCGACAGGTCCCTCGGATACGCAGTATTTT.

This clone came up a few times. The rearrangement links TRBV5-5 to TRBJ1-5; D uncertain. The V gene's germline CDR1 is SGHKS and CDR2 YYEKEE (reference sequence). The CDR3 is 13 residues long. With 4 bases removed from V and 4 bases from J, the gap between germline ends came to 9 bases. The CDR3, as DNA: TGTGCCAGCAGCGTCGACTGGAATCAGCCCCAGCATTTT. It is translated as CASSVDWNQPQHF.

The J gene is TRBJ2-2, the V gene TRBV5-4; D uncertain. Germline values: CDR1 SGHNT, CDR2 YYREEE (reference sequence). The CDR3 is made up of 15 amino acids. The V gene lost 7 bases and the J gene lost 2 bases, with 15 bases spanning the gap. The CDR3 DNA follows: TGTGCCAGCCCACTGAGGACCGTAAACACCGGGGAGCTGTTTTTT. Encoded protein: CASPLRTVNTGELFF.

The CDR3 protein is CASSLEPIPQGAVTYEQYF. In nucleotides, the CDR3 is TGCGCCAGCAGCTTGGAGCCGATACCTCAGGGGGCTGTAACCTACGAGCAGTACTTC. The rearrangement uses TRBV5-1 and TRBJ2-7; TRBD1 agrees at 8 bases. There are 19 residues in the CDR3. Unmatched junction bases numbered 16, after V lost 0 bases and J lost 2 bases. The germline gives CDR1 SGHRS, CDR2 YFSETQ.

The chain employs TRBV15 and TRBJ2-3; TRBD2 is a possible D gene (5 bases). This CDR3 contains 15 residues. The V gene lost 3 bases and the J gene lost 5 bases, with 15 bases spanning the gap. The V gene's germline CDR1 is LNHNV and CDR2 YYDKDF (reference sequence). As DNA, the CDR3 is TGTGCCACCAGCAGGGGAGACCTAAGGCAAGATACGCAGTATTTT. It translates to CATSRGDLRQDTQYF.

CDR3 residues: CASSPTNSNQPQHF. For the CDR3, the DNA is TGTGCCAGCTCACCCACCAATAGCAATCAGCCCCAGCATTTT. This sequence joins TRBV18 and TRBJ1-5; D is undetermined. CDR1 and CDR2 (germline): KGHSH, LQKENI. The CDR3 runs 14 residues. The V end lost 3 bases, the J end lost 0 bases, and 6 bases lay between the germline ends. Full variable domain (missing parts from reference TRBV18 and TRBJ1-5): NAGVMQNPRHLVRRRGQEARLRCSPMKGHSHVYWYRQLPEEGLKFMVYLQKENIIDESGMPKERFSAEFPKEGPSILRIQQVVRGDSAAYFCASSPTNSNQPQHFGDGTRLSIL.

The rearrangement joins TRBV9 to TRBJ2-6; D call uncertain. The CDR3 runs to 14 residues. The V gene's germline CDR1 is SGDLS and CDR2 YYNGEE. Trimming pared 0 bases from V and 4 bases from J, leaving 5 bases between. The CDR3 here is CASSVGRGANVLTF. For the CDR3, the DNA is TGTGCCAGCAGCGTAGGCCGGGGGGCCAACGTCCTGACTTTC.

The chain links TRBV6-1 to TRBJ1-1; TRBD1 might be the D (5 bases). The CDR3 extends over 12 amino acids. Germline V gene sequence: CDR1 MNHNS, CDR2 SASEGT. Deletions cut 10 bases from V and 5 bases from J, with 14 bases between. The CDR3 reads CAISWGYTEAFF. DNA of the CDR3: TGTGCCATCTCGTGGGGGTATACTGAAGCTTTCTTT.

This clone was observed a single time. The genes are TRBV11-2 and TRBJ2-4; D perhaps matches TRBD2 (5 bases). Trimming pared 1 base from V and 8 bases from J, leaving 9 bases between. This CDR3 comprises 13 residues. Per the germline V gene, CDR1 is SGHAT and CDR2 is FQNNGV. CDR3 sequence (DNA): TGTGCCAGCAGCTTAGGGCTGGGAGACATTCAGTACTTC. The encoded protein is CASSLGLGDIQYF.

This chain links TRBV29-1 with TRBJ1-4; D possibly corresponds to TRBD1 (5 bases). From germline, CDR1 is SQVTM and CDR2 ANQGSEA. Trimming took off 5 bases at V and 4 bases at J, with 11 bases between the two ends. CDR3 size: 13 residues. CDR3 nucleotides: TGCAGCGTTCGCCCGGGACTTAATGAAAAACTGTTTTTT. Translating it yields CSVRPGLNEKLFF.

This chain links TRBV19 with TRBJ2-7; D ambiguous. CDR1 is LNHDA, CDR2 SQIVND, per germline (reference sequence). The ends were cut back, 5 bases at V and 3 bases at J, with 5 bases in the middle. This CDR3 has 11 amino acids. CDR3 in DNA: TGTGCCAGTAGTGGAGACTACGAGCAGTACTTC. Encoded protein: CASSGDYEQYF.

The rearrangement links TRBV7-9 to TRBJ2-7, with 9 nucleotides matching TRBD2. V was clipped by 2 bases and J by 5 bases; unmatched bases: 10. The CDR3 has 16 amino acids. Germline lookup yields CDR1 SEHNR and CDR2 FQNEAQ (reference sequence). CDR3 DNA: TGTGCCAGCAGCTTATCCGGTCTTAGCGGGAGTAACGAGCAGTACTTC. Translation: CASSLSGLSGSNEQYF.

The chain has TRBV2 and TRBJ1-1, with D possibly TRBD1 on 6 matching bases. Trimming removed 1 base from V and 0 bases from J, with 9 bases in between. The CDR3 covers 15 residues. Germline CDR1 reads SNHLY; CDR2 reads FYNNEI. As DNA, the CDR3 is TGTGCCAGCAGTGAAGACAGGGCTATGAACACTGAAGCTTTCTTT. Translated: CASSEDRAMNTEAFF.

J is TRBJ2-4 and V is TRBV19, with TRBD2 matching over 11 bases. Germline CDR1 reads LNHDA; CDR2 reads SQIVND (reference sequence). The ends lost 7 bases at V and 7 bases at J; junction bases unmatched: 3. The CDR3 runs 13 residues. The CDR3 protein is CASKLAGVNIQYF. The CDR3 DNA is TGTGCCAGTAAACTAGCGGGAGTTAACATTCAGTACTTC.

The CDR3: CASSRASGRETDTQYF. CDR3 DNA: TGCGCCAGCAGCCGTGCTAGCGGGAGGGAGACAGATACGCAGTATTTT. The chain employs TRBV4-1 and TRBJ2-3; 12 nucleotides match TRBD2. The V and J ends lost 4 bases and 3 bases, in that order; junction bases with no gene match: 5. The CDR3 totals 16 residues. CDR1 and CDR2 (germline): MGHRA, YSYEKL.

The chain couples TRBV7-6 to TRBJ2-5; D may be TRBD2 (6 bases). The germline V gene encodes CDR1 SGHVS and CDR2 FNYEAQ. V shed 4 bases and J shed 4 bases, with 16 bases lying between them. The CDR3 covers 15 residues. The CDR3 spells CASSSRTIGAETQYF. The DNA of the CDR3 is TGTGCCAGCAGCTCCAGGACTATCGGGGCAGAGACCCAGTACTTC.

This chain uses TRBV2 with TRBJ2-1, with 12 nucleotides matching TRBD2. Trimming at V came to 7 bases and at J to 7 bases, leaving 11 bases not matched to a gene. CDR1 is SNHLY and CDR2 is FYNNEI in the germline V gene. The CDR3 length is 16 residues. The CDR3 DNA follows: TGTGCCAGCATAAGGGCTAGCGGGAGGGCCGCGAATGAGCAGTTCTTC. It yields the protein CASIRASGRAANEQFF.

This chain joins TRBV15 and TRBJ2-7; TRBD2 matches at 14 bases. CDR3 length equals 17 residues. Germline CDR1 and CDR2: LNHNV and YYDKDF (reference sequence). V shed 3 bases and J 4 bases; nucleotides not matched to a gene: 8. Here the CDR3 reads CATSRGTSGSYMYEQYF. Here the CDR3 DNA reads TGTGCCACCAGCAGGGGGACTAGCGGGAGTTACATGTACGAGCAGTACTTC.

This clone came up once. This sequence joins TRBV9 and TRBJ1-1; 7 nucleotides match TRBD1. The length of the CDR3 is 15 residues. V lost 6 bases, J lost 1 base, and 9 bases stayed unmatched. In germline, CDR1 is SGDLS, CDR2 YYNGEE. CDR3 DNA sequence: TGTGCCAGCAACAAGGGGGGACAGCCGAACACTGAAGCTTTCTTT. Protein sequence: CASNKGGQPNTEAFF.

This clone was seen only once. This rearrangement joins TRBV27 to TRBJ2-7; 7 positions agree with TRBD2. Germline lookup yields CDR1 MNHEY and CDR2 SMNVEV (reference sequence). After removal of 6 bases from V and 3 bases from J, the junction contained 11 bases not matched to a gene. This CDR3 has 15 amino acids. This CDR3 reads CASSPKGGSGYEQYF. For the CDR3, the DNA is TGTGCCAGCAGCCCCAAGGGAGGGTCTGGCTACGAGCAGTACTTC.

The chain is built from TRBV6-6 and TRBJ1-3; 8 bases are a match to TRBD1. V gave up 6 bases and J gave up 2 bases; unmatched junction bases: 6. Germline values: CDR1 MNHNY, CDR2 SVGAGI (reference sequence). This CDR3 region has 15 residues. CDR3: CASSLTGGTGNTIYF. CDR3 nucleotides: TGTGCCAGCAGCCTCACAGGGGGGACTGGAAACACCATATATTTT.

The chain carries TRBV5-1 and TRBJ1-3; 7 bases line up with TRBD1. Germline V gives CDR1 SGHRS, CDR2 YFSETQ. This CDR3 is 15 amino acids long. The J segment lost 2 bases and the V segment lost 0 bases, leaving 2 bases of the junction unmatched. The CDR3 reads CASSLEGGPGNTIYF. The CDR3 DNA is TGCGCCAGCAGCTTGGAAGGGGGCCCTGGAAACACCATATATTTT.

J is TRBJ1-2 and V is TRBV5-4; the match to TRBD1 covers 7 bases. The V and J ends lost 6 bases and 6 bases, in that order; junction bases with no gene match: 5. Germline loops: CDR1 SGHNT, CDR2 YYREEE (reference sequence). The CDR3 runs 12 residues. CDR3: CASNEGAHGYTF. Here the CDR3 DNA reads TGTGCCAGCAACGAGGGGGCGCATGGCTACACCTTC.

The chain has TRBV6-6 and TRBJ2-3; 9 bases fit TRBD2. The CDR3 loop spans 16 amino acids. The V gene's germline CDR1 is MNHNY and CDR2 SVGAGI (reference sequence). Unmatched junction bases numbered 7, after V lost 2 bases and J lost 4 bases. CDR3 nucleotide sequence: TGTGCCAGCAGTTACATGGCGGGAGGGCCAGCAGATACGCAGTATTTT. Protein: CASSYMAGGPADTQYF.

V and J are TRBV30 and TRBJ1-3, with D uncertain. The ends were cut back, 1 base at V and 0 bases at J, with 7 bases in the middle. The CDR3 length is 14 residues. CDR1 and CDR2 from the germline V gene are GTSNPN and SVGIG (reference sequence). Here the CDR3 DNA reads TGTGCCTGGAGTGCGACGTACTCTGGAAACACCATATATTTT. The encoded protein is CAWSATYSGNTIYF. The full variable domain, its missing parts supplied by reference TRBV30 and TRBJ1-3, is SQTIHQWPATLVQPVGSPLSLECTVEGTSNPNLYWYRQAAGRGLQLLFYSVGIGQISSEVPQNLSASRPQDRQFILSSKKLLLSDSGFYLCAWSATYSGNTIYFGEGSWLTVV.

The rearrangement links TRBV7-6 to TRBJ2-1; 13 bases are a match to TRBD2. CDR1 SGHVS and CDR2 FNYEAQ come from the germline V gene. The CDR3 spans 17 residues. V trimming: 1 base; J trimming: 7 bases; junction bases outside the gene matches: 7. The CDR3 loop reads CASSLVAPGLAGNEQFF. In nucleotides, the CDR3 is TGTGCCAGCAGCTTAGTGGCCCCGGGACTAGCGGGAAATGAGCAGTTCTTC.

The chain joins TRBV2 to TRBJ2-4; a weak D match, TRBD2 (5 bases). Per germline, CDR1 SNHLY and CDR2 FYNNEI. Trimming stripped 5 bases from V and 7 bases from J, with 12 bases between. This CDR3 region has 13 residues. The CDR3 nucleotides read TGTGCCAGCAGTAAAGACGGGGAGAACATTCAGTACTTC. As protein: CASSKDGENIQYF.

A few counts support this clone. The chain couples TRBV29-1 to TRBJ1-1; 7 bases are shared with TRBD1. The CDR3 is made up of 12 amino acids. V lost 7 bases and J lost 4; bases outside the gene matches: 6. Germline CDR1 reads SQVTM; CDR2 reads ANQGSEA. CDR3 protein: CSAVQGSTEAFF. DNA for the CDR3: TGCAGCGCCGTACAGGGGAGCACTGAAGCTTTCTTT. Variable domain in full (rest from reference TRBV29-1 and TRBJ1-1): SAVISQKPSRDICQRGTSLTIQCQVDSQVTMMFWYRQQPGQSLTLIATANQGSEATYESGFVIDKFPISRPNLTFSTLTVSNMSPEDSSIYLCSAVQGSTEAFFGQGTRLTVV.